This TCR beta chain was recorded in a study of Ad26.COV2.S vaccination and SARS-CoV-2 variants. Study details: This donor came from the COV1001 trial of Ad26.COV2.S. Once, or twice with 56 days between doses, Ad26.COV2.S was given intramuscularly. Whole-study results and caveats: Placebo recipients and vaccine recipients were similar in non-spike TCR breadth.

On this clone itself: Its target is not known.

The protocol was immunoSEQ multiplex PCR, while the TCRdb copy is restricted to in-frame clones and leaves out a portion. The sample lists about 400,000 clones; roughly 88% were seen once. Regarding treatment: roughly 18 received Ad26.COV2.S at low or high dose, single or two shots; a few received placebo; per-sample allocation not given. Day 63 after the first vaccine or placebo injection was the time point for sampling. This CDR3 has 16 residues. V was pared by 5 bases and J by 1 base, with 9 bases of the junction left unmatched. Germline V lookup: CDR1 SGHAT, CDR2 FQNNGV. The sequencing used peripheral blood, collected in a trial of Ad26.COV2.S vaccine versus placebo. V and J are TRBV11-2 and TRBJ2-3; 7 nucleotides align to TRBD1. The receptor was derived from a person between 18 and 65 years old who received the Ad26.COV2.S COVID-19 vaccine or a placebo. The DNA for the CDR3 is TGTGCCAGCAGCAGGGACAGAATAGAACGCACAGATACGCAGTATTTT. Its translation is CASSRDRIERTDTQYF.